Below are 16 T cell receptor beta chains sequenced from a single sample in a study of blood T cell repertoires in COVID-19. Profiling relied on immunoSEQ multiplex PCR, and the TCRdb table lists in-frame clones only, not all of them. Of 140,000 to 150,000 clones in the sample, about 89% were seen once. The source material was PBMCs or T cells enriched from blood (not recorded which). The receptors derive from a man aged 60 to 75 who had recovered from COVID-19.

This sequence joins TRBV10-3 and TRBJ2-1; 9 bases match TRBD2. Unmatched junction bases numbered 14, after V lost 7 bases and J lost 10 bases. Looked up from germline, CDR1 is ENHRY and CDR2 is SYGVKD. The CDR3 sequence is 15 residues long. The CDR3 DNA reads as TGTGCCATCACTAAGACTAGCGGTGGGTTGGCGGAGCAGTTCTTC. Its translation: CAITKTSGGLAEQFF.

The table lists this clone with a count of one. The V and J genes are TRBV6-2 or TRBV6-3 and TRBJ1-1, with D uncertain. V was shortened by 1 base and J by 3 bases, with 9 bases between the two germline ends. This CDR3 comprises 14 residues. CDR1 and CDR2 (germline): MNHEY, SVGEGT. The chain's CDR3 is CASSYFLTDTEAFF. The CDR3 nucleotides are TGTGCCAGCAGTTACTTTCTAACGGACACTGAAGCTTTCTTT.

CDR3 protein: CAWGLAGSGTQYF. DNA of the CDR3: TGTGCCTGGGGACTAGCGGGATCGGGGACCCAGTACTTC. V gene TRBV30 combines with J gene TRBJ2-5, with 12 bases lining up with TRBD2. With 5 bases clipped from V and 7 bases from J, the junction kept 5 bases outside the gene matches. This CDR3 region has 13 residues. Germline V CDR1 and CDR2: GTSNPN, SVGIG (reference sequence).

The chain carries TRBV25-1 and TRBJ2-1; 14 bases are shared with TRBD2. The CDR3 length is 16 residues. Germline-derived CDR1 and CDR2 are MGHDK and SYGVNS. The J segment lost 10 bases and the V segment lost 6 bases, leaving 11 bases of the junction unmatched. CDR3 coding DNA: TGTGCCAGCAGACAATCGACTAGCGGGAGGGCCAGGGAGCAGTTCTTC. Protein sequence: CASRQSTSGRAREQFF.

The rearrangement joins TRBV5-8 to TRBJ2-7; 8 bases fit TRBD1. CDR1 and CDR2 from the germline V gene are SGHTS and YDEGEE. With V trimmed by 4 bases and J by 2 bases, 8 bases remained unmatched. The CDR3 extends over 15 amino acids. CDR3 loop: CASSIGTGGTYEQYF. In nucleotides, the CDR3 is TGTGCCAGCAGCATTGGGACAGGAGGCACCTACGAGCAGTACTTC. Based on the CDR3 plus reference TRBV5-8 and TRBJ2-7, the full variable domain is EAGVTQSPTHLIKTRGQQATLRCSPISGHTSVYWYQQALGLGLQFLLWYDEGEERNRGNFPPRFSGRQFPNYSSELNVNALELEDSALYLCASSIGTGGTYEQYFGPGTRLTVT.

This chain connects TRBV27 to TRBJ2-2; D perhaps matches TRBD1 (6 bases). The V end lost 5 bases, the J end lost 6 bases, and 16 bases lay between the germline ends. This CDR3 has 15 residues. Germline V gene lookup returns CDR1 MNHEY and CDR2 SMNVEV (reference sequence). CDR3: CASSINRDWAGELFF. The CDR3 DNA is TGTGCCAGCAGTATAAACAGGGATTGGGCCGGGGAGCTGTTTTTT.

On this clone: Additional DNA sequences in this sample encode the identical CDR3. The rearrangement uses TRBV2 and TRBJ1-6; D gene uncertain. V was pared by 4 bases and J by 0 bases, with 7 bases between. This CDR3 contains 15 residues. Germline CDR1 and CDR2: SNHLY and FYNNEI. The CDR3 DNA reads TGTGCCAGCAGTGGCGGGAGCTCCTATAATTCACCCCTCCACTTT. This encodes CASSGGSSYNSPLHF.

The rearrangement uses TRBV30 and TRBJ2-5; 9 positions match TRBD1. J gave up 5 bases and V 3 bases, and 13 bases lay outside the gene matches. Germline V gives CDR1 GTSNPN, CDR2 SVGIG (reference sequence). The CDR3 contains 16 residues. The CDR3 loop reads CAWSTLQGAREETQYF. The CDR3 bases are TGTGCCTGGAGCACTCTACAGGGGGCCAGGGAGGAGACCCAGTACTTC.

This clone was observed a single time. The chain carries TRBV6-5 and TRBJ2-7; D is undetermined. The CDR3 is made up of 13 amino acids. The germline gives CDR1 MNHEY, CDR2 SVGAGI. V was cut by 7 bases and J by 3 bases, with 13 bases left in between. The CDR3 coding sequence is TGTGCCAGCATTCTATCCCCCGGCTACGAGCAGTACTTC. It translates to CASILSPGYEQYF.

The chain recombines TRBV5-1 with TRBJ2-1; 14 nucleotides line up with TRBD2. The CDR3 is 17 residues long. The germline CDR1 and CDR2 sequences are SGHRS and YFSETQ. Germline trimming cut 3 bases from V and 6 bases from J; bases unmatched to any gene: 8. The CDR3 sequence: CASSYLPTSGGGNEQFF. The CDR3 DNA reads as TGCGCCAGCAGCTACTTACCGACTAGCGGGGGGGGCAATGAGCAGTTCTTC.

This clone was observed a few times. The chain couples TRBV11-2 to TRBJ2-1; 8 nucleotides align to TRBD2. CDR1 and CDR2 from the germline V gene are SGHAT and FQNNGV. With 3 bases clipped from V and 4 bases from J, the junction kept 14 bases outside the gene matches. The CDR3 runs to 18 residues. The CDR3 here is CASSFSPPGLGSYNEQFF. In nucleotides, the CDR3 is TGTGCCAGCAGCTTCTCCCCCCCGGGACTAGGGTCATACAATGAGCAGTTCTTC.

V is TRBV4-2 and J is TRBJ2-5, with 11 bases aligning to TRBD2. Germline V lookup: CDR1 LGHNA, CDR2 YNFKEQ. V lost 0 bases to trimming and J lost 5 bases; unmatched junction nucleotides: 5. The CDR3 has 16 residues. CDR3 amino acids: CASSQEASGGFETQYF. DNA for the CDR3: TGTGCCAGCAGCCAAGAGGCTAGCGGGGGGTTCGAGACCCAGTACTTC.

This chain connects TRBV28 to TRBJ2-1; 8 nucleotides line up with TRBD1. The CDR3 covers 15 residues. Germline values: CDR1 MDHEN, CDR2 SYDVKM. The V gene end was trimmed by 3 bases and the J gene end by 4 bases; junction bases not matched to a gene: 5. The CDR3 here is CASSFPGGAYNEQFF. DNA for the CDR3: TGTGCCAGCAGTTTTCCAGGGGGCGCGTACAATGAGCAGTTCTTC.

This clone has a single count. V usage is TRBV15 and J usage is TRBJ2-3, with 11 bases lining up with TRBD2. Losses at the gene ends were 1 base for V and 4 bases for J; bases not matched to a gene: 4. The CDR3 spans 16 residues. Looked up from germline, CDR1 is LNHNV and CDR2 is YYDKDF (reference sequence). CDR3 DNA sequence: TGTGCCACCAGCAGAGGGGCTAGCGGGGGGTCAGATACGCAGTATTTT. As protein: CATSRGASGGSDTQYF.

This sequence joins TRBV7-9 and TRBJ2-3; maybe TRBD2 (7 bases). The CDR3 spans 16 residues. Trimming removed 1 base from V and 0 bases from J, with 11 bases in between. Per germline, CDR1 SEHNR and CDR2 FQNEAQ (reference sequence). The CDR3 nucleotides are TGTGCCAGCAGCTTAGGGCGGGGGCCTAGCACAGATACGCAGTATTTT. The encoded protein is CASSLGRGPSTDTQYF.

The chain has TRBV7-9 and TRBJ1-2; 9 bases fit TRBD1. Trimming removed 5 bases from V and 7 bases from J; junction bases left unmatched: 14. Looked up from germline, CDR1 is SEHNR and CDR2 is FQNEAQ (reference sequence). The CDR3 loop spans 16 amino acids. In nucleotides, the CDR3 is TGTGCCAGCAGCGTATACACCGGGACAGGGATTTCTGGCTACACCTTC. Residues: CASSVYTGTGISGYTF.